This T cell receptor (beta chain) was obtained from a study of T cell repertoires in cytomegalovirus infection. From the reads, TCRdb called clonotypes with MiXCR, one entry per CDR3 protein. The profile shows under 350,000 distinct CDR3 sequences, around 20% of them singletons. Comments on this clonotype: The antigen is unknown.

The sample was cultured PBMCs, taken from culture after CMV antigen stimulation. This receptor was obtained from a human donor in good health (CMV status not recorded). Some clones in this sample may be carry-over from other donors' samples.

CDR3 nucleotide sequence: TGTGCCAGCAGATCCGGGACAGGGTCTTCCTACGAGCAGTACGTC. This translates into CASRSGTGSSYEQYV. The chain has TRBV6-2 or TRBV6-3 and TRBJ2-7, with 9 bases lining up with TRBD1. The CDR3 has 15 amino acids. From germline, CDR1 is MNHEY and CDR2 SVGEGT. V lost 6 bases, J lost 1 base, and 7 bases stayed unmatched.